This passage covers 6 T cell receptor beta chains from one sample sequenced in a study of neurological immune-mediated disorders. TCRdb processed the 5' RACE reads anew with MiXCR; each CDR3 protein has one entry. The profile shows around 48,000 distinct CDR3 sequences, over 9% of them singletons. Sequenced material: PBMCs. Source of these receptors: a middle-aged woman with HTLV-1-associated myelopathy (HAM/TSP).

This clonotype came up many times. The chain couples TRBV4-2 to TRBJ2-7; 10 bases match TRBD2. V was pared by 1 base and J by 1 base, with 4 bases of the junction left unmatched. The CDR3 contains 16 residues. The germline gives CDR1 LGHNA, CDR2 YNFKEQ. In nucleotides, the CDR3 is TGTGCCAGCAGCCAAGGACAGCGGGGGGGATCCTACGAGCAGTACTTC. Residues: CASSQGQRGGSYEQYF.

The rearrangement uses TRBV7-2 and TRBJ2-5; 14 bases are a match to TRBD2. Germline-derived CDR1 and CDR2 are SGHTA and FQGNSA. The CDR3 is 16 amino acids. J was trimmed by 5 bases and V by 0 bases; bases with no gene match: 2. The CDR3 bases are TGTGCCAGCAGCTTAGCGGGGACTAGCGGGGGTGAGACCCAGTACTTC. This sequence encodes CASSLAGTSGGETQYF.

This clonotype was observed at least ten times. J is TRBJ2-2 and V is TRBV29-1; D not certain. Trimming stripped 5 bases from V and 2 bases from J, with 9 bases between. This CDR3 spans 13 amino acids. Germline V gene data show CDR1 as SQVTM and CDR2 as ANQGSEA. This CDR3 reads CSVFVKNTGELFF. DNA of the CDR3: TGCAGCGTTTTCGTGAAAAACACCGGGGAGCTGTTTTTT.

This clonotype has a count of ten or more. V and J are TRBV11-1 and TRBJ2-4; 12 nucleotides agree with TRBD1. Germline CDR1 and CDR2: SGHAT and FQDESV (reference sequence). The V segment lost 5 bases and the J segment 15 bases; nucleotides outside the gene matches: 8. This CDR3 contains 13 residues. CDR3 coding DNA: TGTGCCAGCAGCCCGGGACAGGGGGCGTCCCCGTACTTC. This sequence encodes CASSPGQGASPYF.

This clonotype was seen ten or more times. The chain combines TRBV20-1 with TRBJ1-5; 7 bases are shared with TRBD1. The CDR3 sequence is 13 residues long. The germline gives CDR1 DFQATT, CDR2 SNEGSKA (reference sequence). V shed 1 base and J 8 bases; nucleotides not matched to a gene: 5. The CDR3: CSARGQQGKPQHF. The CDR3 DNA follows: TGCAGTGCTAGAGGTCAACAGGGGAAGCCCCAGCATTTT.

In its sample, this clonotype was seen many times. The chain employs TRBV6-1 and TRBJ1-6; D not certain. This CDR3 contains 12 residues. V was clipped by 5 bases and J by 5 bases, with 4 bases between them. Germline V gene lookup returns CDR1 MNHNS and CDR2 SASEGT. CDR3 protein: CASSRDNSPLHF. CDR3 bases: TGTGCCAGCAGTCGGGATAATTCACCCCTCCACTTT.